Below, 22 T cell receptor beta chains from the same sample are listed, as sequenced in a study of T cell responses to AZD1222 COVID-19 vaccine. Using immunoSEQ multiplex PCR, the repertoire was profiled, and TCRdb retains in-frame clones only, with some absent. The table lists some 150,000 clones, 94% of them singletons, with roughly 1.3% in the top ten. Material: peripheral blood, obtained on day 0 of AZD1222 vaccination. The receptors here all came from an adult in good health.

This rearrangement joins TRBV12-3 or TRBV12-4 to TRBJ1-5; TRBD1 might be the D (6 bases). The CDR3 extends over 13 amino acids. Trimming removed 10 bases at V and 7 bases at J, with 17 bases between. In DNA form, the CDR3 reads TGTGCCAACGCCCGGGGGCTAGGCCAGCCCCAGCATTTT. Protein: CANARGLGQPQHF.

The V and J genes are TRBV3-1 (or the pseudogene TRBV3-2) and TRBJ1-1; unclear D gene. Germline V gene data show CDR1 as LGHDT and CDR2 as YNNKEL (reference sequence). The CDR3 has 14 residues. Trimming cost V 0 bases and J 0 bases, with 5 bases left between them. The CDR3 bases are TGTGCCAGCAGCCAAGATCGAGTGAACACTGAAGCTTTCTTT. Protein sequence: CASSQDRVNTEAFF.

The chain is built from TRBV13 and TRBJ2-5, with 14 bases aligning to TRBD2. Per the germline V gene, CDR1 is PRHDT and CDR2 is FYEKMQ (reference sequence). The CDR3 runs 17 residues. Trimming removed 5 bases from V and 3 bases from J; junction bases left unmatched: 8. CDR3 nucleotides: TGTGCCAGCAGCCCGGGACTAGCGGGGGCGGCGGAAGAGACCCAGTACTTC. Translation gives CASSPGLAGAAEETQYF.

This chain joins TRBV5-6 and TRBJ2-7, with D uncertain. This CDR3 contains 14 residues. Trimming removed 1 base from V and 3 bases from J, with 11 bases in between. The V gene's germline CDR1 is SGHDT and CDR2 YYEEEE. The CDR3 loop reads CASSLSNRVYEQYV. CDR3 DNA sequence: TGTGCCAGCAGCTTGTCCAATCGGGTCTACGAGCAGTACGTC.

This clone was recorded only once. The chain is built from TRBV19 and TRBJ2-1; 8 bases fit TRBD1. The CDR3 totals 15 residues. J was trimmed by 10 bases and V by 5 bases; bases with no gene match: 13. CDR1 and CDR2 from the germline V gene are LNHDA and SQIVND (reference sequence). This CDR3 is CASSHRDRLLPEQFF. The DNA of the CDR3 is TGTGCCAGTAGTCACCGGGACAGGCTTCTCCCCGAGCAGTTCTTC.

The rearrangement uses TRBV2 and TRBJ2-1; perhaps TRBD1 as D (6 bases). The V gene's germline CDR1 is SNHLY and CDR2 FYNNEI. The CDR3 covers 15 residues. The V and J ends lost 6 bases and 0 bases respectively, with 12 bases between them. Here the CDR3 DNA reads TGTGCCAGCAGCCCCGGACAGAGCTCCTACAATGAGCAGTTCTTC. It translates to CASSPGQSSYNEQFF.

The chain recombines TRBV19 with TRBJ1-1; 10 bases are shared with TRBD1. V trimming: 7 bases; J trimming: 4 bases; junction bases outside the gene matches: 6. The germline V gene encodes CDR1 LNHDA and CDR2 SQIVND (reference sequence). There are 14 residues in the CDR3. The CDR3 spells CASIPTGGLTEAFF. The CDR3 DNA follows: TGTGCCAGTATCCCGACAGGGGGCCTCACTGAAGCTTTCTTT.

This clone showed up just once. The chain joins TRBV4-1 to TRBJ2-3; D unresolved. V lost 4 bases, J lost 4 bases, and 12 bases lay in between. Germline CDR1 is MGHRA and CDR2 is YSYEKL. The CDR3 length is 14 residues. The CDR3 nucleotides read TGCGCCAGCAGCCCTGACATAAGTTCAGATACGCAGTATTTT. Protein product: CASSPDISSDTQYF.

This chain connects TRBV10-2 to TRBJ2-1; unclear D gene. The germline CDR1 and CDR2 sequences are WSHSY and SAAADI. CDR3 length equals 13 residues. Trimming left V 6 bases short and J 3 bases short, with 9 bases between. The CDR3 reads CASSYTFYNEQFF. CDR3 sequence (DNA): TGCGCCAGCAGCTACACCTTCTACAATGAGCAGTTCTTC.

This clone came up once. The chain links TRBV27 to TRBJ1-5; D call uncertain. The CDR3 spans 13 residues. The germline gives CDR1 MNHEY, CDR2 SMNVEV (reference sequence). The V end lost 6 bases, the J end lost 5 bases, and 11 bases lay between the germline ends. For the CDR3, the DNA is TGTGCCAGCAGCGCTCGGTACGATCAGCCCCAGCATTTT. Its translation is CASSARYDQPQHF.

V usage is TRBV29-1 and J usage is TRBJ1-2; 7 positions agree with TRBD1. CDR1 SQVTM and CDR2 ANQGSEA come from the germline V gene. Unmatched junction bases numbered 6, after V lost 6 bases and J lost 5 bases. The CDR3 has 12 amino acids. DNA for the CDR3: TGCAGCGTGGAGGACAGGCCTTATGGCTACACCTTC. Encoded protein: CSVEDRPYGYTF. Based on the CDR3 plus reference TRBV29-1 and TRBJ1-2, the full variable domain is SAVISQKPSRDICQRGTSLTIQCQVDSQVTMMFWYRQQPGQSLTLIATANQGSEATYESGFVIDKFPISRPNLTFSTLTVSNMSPEDSSIYLCSVEDRPYGYTFGSGTRLTVV.

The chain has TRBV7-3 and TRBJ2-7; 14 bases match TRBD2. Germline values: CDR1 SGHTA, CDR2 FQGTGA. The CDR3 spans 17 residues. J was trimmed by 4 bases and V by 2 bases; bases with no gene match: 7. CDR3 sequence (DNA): TGTGCCAGCAGCTTAGGACTAGCGGGAGGCGTTTTTTACGAGCAGTACGTC. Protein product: CASSLGLAGGVFYEQYV.

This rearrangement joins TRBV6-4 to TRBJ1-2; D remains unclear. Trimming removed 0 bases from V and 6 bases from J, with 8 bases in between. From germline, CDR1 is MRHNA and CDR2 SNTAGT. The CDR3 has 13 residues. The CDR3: CASSDSDGDGYTF. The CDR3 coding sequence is TGTGCCAGCAGTGACTCGGACGGAGATGGCTACACCTTC.

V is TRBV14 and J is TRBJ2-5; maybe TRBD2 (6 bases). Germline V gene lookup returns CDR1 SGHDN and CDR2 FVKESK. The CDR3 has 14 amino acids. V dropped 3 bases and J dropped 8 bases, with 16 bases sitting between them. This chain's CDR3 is CASSQIGGTGTQYF. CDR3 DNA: TGTGCCAGCAGCCAGATCGGGGGTACTGGTACCCAGTACTTC.

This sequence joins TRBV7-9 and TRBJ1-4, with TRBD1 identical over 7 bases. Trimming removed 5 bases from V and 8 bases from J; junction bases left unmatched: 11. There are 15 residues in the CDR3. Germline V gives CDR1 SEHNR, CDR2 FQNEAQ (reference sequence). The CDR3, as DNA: TGTGCCAGCAGCCTGAGGACAGGAGGGGACGAAAAACTGTTTTTT. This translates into CASSLRTGGDEKLFF.

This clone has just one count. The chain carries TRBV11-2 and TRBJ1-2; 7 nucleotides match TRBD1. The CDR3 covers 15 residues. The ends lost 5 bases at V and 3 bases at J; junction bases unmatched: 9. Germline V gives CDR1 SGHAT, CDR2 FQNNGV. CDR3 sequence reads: CASSPRTGFHYGYTF. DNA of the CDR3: TGTGCCAGCAGCCCCCGGACAGGCTTCCACTATGGCTACACCTTC.

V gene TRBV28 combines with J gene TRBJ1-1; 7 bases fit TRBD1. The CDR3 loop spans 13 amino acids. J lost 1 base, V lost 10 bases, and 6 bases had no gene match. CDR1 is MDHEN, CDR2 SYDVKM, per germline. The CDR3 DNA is TGTGCCATCACCGGGACAGCGAACACTGAAGCTTTCTTT. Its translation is CAITGTANTEAFF.

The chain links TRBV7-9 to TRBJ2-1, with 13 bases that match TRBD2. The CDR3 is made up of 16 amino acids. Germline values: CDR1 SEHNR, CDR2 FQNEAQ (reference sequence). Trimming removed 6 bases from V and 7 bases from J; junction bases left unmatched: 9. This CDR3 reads CASRPRTSGSWNEQFF. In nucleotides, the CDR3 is TGTGCCAGCAGACCACGGACTAGCGGGAGTTGGAATGAGCAGTTCTTC.

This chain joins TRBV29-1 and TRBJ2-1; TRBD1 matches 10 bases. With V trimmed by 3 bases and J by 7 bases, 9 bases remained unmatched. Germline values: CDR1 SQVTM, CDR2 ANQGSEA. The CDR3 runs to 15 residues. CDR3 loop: CSVDRGQGRMNEQFF. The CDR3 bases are TGCAGCGTTGATAGGGGACAGGGGAGGATGAATGAGCAGTTCTTC.

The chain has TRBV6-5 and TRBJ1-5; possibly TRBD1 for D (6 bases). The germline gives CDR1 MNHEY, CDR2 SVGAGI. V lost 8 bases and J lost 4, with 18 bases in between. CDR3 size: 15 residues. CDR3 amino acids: CASSHGGGLNQPQHF. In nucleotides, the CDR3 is TGTGCCAGCTCCCACGGAGGGGGGCTTAATCAGCCCCAGCATTTT.

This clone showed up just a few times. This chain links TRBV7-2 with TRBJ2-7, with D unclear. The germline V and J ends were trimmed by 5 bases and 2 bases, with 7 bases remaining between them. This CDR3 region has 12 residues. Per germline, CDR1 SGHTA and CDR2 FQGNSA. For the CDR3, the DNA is TGTGCCAGCAGCCCAGGCCCCTACGAGCAGTACGTC. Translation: CASSPGPYEQYV.

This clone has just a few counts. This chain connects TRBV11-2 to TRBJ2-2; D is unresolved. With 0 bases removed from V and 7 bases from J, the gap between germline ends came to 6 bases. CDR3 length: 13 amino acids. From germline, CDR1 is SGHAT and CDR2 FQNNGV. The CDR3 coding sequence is TGTGCCAGCAGCTTAGATGTTGGCGGGGAGCTGTTTTTT. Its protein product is CASSLDVGGELFF.